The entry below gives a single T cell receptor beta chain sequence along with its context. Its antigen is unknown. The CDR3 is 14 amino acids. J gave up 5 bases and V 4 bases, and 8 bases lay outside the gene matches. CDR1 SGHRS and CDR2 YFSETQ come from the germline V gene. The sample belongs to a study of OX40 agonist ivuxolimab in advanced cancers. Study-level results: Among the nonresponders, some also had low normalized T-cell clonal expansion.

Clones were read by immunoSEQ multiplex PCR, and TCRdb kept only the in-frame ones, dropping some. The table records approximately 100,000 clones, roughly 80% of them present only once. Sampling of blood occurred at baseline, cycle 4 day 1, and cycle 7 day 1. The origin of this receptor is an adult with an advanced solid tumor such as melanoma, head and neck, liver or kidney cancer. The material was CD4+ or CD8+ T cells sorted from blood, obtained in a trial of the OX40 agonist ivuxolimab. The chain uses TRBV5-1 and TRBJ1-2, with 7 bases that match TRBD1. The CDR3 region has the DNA TGCGCCAGCAGCACAAAAACAGGGGAGTATGGCTACACCTTC. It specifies CASSTKTGEYGYTF.